The 24 T cell receptor beta chains below all came from one sample that was sequenced in a study of T-cell memory formation after mild COVID-19. Using its own MiXCR run on the 5' RACE reads, TCRdb lists one record per CDR3 protein. This sample has approximately 580,000 distinct CDR3 sequences, with roughly 22% found just once. Sequencing was carried out using PBMCs or a T cell subset sorted from them (not recorded which). Receptor source: an adult woman who had mild COVID-19 (a few samples of this study predate the infection). Cell type and time point are not known.

This chain links TRBV4-1 with TRBJ1-2; 10 positions agree with TRBD1. The CDR3 is 14 residues long. V lost 6 bases to trimming and J lost 6 bases; unmatched junction nucleotides: 7. Germline V CDR1 and CDR2: MGHRA, YSYEKL. The CDR3 DNA reads as TGCGCCAGCAGTGACGGGACAGGGGTAAATGGCTACACCTTC. Residues: CASSDGTGVNGYTF.

There are a few counts of this clonotype. The chain joins TRBV12-3 or TRBV12-4 to TRBJ1-6; weak D call: TRBD1 (6 bases). This CDR3 has 15 residues. V was trimmed by 3 bases and J by 8 bases, leaving 14 bases between them. This chain's CDR3 is CASSFGRQDYSPLHF. The CDR3 DNA is TGTGCCAGCAGTTTTGGTAGACAGGATTATTCACCCCTCCACTTT.

The chain carries TRBV5-4 and TRBJ2-7; 7 bases fit TRBD2. Per the germline V gene, CDR1 is SGHNT and CDR2 is YYREEE (reference sequence). The ends lost 0 bases at V and 4 bases at J; junction bases unmatched: 7. The CDR3 runs 15 residues. CDR3 sequence (DNA): TGTGCCAGCAGCTTGGTAGGGGAGGGAGCATACGAGCAGTACTTC. Protein product: CASSLVGEGAYEQYF.

The genes are TRBV30 and TRBJ2-5; D perhaps matches TRBD1 (6 bases). There are 15 residues in the CDR3. The germline V gene has CDR1 GTSNPN and CDR2 SVGIG (reference sequence). The V end lost 1 base, the J end lost 4 bases, and 16 bases lay between the germline ends. The chain's CDR3 is CAWSDVRGMGETQYF. The CDR3 DNA sequence: TGTGCCTGGAGTGATGTCAGGGGAATGGGAGAGACCCAGTACTTC.

The genes are TRBV9 and TRBJ1-1, with 7 nucleotides matching TRBD1. CDR3 length equals 16 residues. After removal of 2 bases from V and 0 bases from J, the junction contained 7 bases not matched to a gene. From germline, CDR1 is SGDLS and CDR2 YYNGEE. In DNA form, the CDR3 reads TGTGCCAGCAGCGTCACAGGGGTGCTCATGAACACTGAAGCTTTCTTT. It encodes CASSVTGVLMNTEAFF.

The chain couples TRBV29-1 to TRBJ2-7; TRBD1 is a possible D gene (6 bases). Germline-derived CDR1 and CDR2 are SQVTM and ANQGSEA. V was clipped by 7 bases and J by 4 bases, with 17 bases between them. The CDR3 has 13 amino acids. CDR3 sequence reads: CSATRDNLYEQYF. In nucleotides, the CDR3 is TGCAGCGCCACCCGGGACAACCTATACGAGCAGTACTTC.

This clonotype was seen only a few times. The CDR3 DNA is TGTGCCAGCAGCCTCGACCGGGACCGAGCCTACGAGCAGTACTTC. This encodes CASSLDRDRAYEQYF. The rearrangement links TRBV13 to TRBJ2-7; D is tentatively TRBD1 or TRBD2 (5 bases each). Germline V gene lookup returns CDR1 PRHDT and CDR2 FYEKMQ (reference sequence). There are 15 residues in the CDR3. Trimming took 5 bases from V and 2 from J, leaving 16 bases between them.

The rearrangement uses TRBV12-3 or TRBV12-4 and TRBJ2-3, with D possibly being TRBD1 (6 bases). The V gene lost 5 bases and the J gene lost 6 bases, with 15 bases spanning the gap. This CDR3 is 14 amino acids long. The DNA of the CDR3 is TGTGCCAGCAGTACACACTCCACAGGGGATACGCAGTATTTT. The encoded protein is CASSTHSTGDTQYF.

CDR3 coding DNA: TGTGCCAGCAGCTTTACCAGCCCCGGGGAGGAGCAGTACTTC. Residues: CASSFTSPGEEQYF. The rearrangement joins TRBV7-8 to TRBJ2-7; D is perhaps TRBD2 (5 bases). V lost 3 bases and J 7 bases, leaving 16 bases between the germline ends. Germline assignment: CDR1 SGHVS and CDR2 FQNEAQ. CDR3 size: 14 residues.

This chain links TRBV4-1 with TRBJ2-2; 7 positions agree with TRBD1. The CDR3 extends over 17 amino acids. Losses at the gene ends were 2 bases for V and 2 bases for J; bases not matched to a gene: 8. Germline CDR1 is MGHRA and CDR2 is YSYEKL. CDR3: CASSQRAGTANTGELFF. CDR3 DNA sequence: TGCGCCAGCAGCCAAAGGGCCGGGACAGCTAACACCGGGGAGCTGTTTTTT.

This clonotype was counted a few times. The chain carries TRBV4-3 and TRBJ2-2; D may be TRBD2 (5 bases). Germline V gene sequence: CDR1 LGHNA, CDR2 YSLEER. Trimming removed 3 bases from V and 6 bases from J, with 8 bases in between. The CDR3 length is 13 residues. Here the CDR3 reads CASSQGEAGELFF. As DNA, the CDR3 is TGCGCCAGCAGCCAGGGAGAAGCCGGGGAGCTGTTTTTT.

This clonotype occurred many times. The rearrangement uses TRBV29-1 and TRBJ1-1, with no clear D. The V end was cut by 3 bases, the J end by 9 bases, with 14 bases between. Germline CDR1 and CDR2: SQVTM and ANQGSEA. The CDR3 is 12 residues long. The CDR3 DNA reads TGCAGCGTTGAGGGCGATCGGAACAAAGCTTTCTTT. Residues: CSVEGDRNKAFF.

The sample holds many counts of this clonotype. V is TRBV20-1 and J is TRBJ2-5, with 9 bases aligning to TRBD2. The ends lost 5 bases at V and 6 bases at J; junction bases unmatched: 10. Germline lookup yields CDR1 DFQATT and CDR2 SNEGSKA (reference sequence). The CDR3 is 14 residues long. The CDR3 protein is CSASPTSGLKTQYF. CDR3 in DNA: TGCAGTGCTTCCCCCACTAGCGGGCTAAAGACCCAGTACTTC.

The CDR3 here is CASSELQDARGNEQFF. The CDR3 nucleotides read TGTGCCAGCAGTGAGTTACAGGACGCCCGAGGTAATGAGCAGTTCTTC. J is TRBJ2-1 and V is TRBV6-5, with D possibly matching TRBD1 (5 bases). This CDR3 has 16 amino acids. Germline V gives CDR1 MNHEY, CDR2 SVGAGI. V shed 5 bases and J shed 7 bases, with 21 bases lying between them.

This clonotype has more than one count but fewer than ten. CDR3 DNA: TGTGCCAGCAGTCCACTAGCGGGAGACTGGAATGAGCAGTTCTTC. Its translation: CASSPLAGDWNEQFF. The chain has TRBV7-6 and TRBJ2-1; 11 positions agree with TRBD2. V lost 6 bases to trimming and J lost 7 bases; unmatched junction nucleotides: 8. The CDR3 is made up of 15 amino acids. CDR1 and CDR2 (germline): SGHVS, FNYEAQ. Full variable domain (outside the CDR3, taken from reference TRBV7-6 and TRBJ2-1): GAGVSQSPRYKVTKRGQDVALRCDPISGHVSLYWYRQALGQGPEFLTYFNYEAQQDKSGLPNDRFSAERPEGSISTLTIQRTEQRDSAMYRCASSPLAGDWNEQFFGPGTRLTVL.

This clonotype has ten or more counts. The V and J genes are TRBV24-1 and TRBJ2-3; unclear D gene. Trimming shortened V by 1 base and J by 3 bases, and 4 bases separated the two germline ends. Germline V CDR1 and CDR2: KGHDR, SFDVKD. The CDR3 totals 13 residues. CDR3 DNA sequence: TGTGCCACCAGTGATTTTGGGACAGATACGCAGTATTTT. Its protein product is CATSDFGTDTQYF.

This clonotype was counted a few times. The V and J genes are TRBV4-2 and TRBJ2-3; D not certain. The V end was cut by 1 base, the J end by 6 bases, with 14 bases between. The CDR3 loop spans 15 amino acids. The V gene's germline CDR1 is LGHNA and CDR2 YNFKEQ. The DNA for the CDR3 is TGTGCCAGCAGCCAAGCGTCCGCATATATGGATACGCAGTATTTT. It specifies CASSQASAYMDTQYF.

CDR3: CASSPTGKRGMNTEAFF. The CDR3 region has the DNA TGTGCCAGCAGTCCTACAGGGAAGAGGGGAATGAACACTGAAGCTTTCTTT. This chain links TRBV12-3 or TRBV12-4 with TRBJ1-1; tentatively, D is TRBD1 (6 bases). This CDR3 is 17 amino acids long. V shed 5 bases and J shed 0 bases, with 19 bases lying between them.

The chain combines TRBV20-1 with TRBJ2-5, with 8 positions matching TRBD1. Germline V CDR1 and CDR2: DFQATT, SNEGSKA (reference sequence). The V gene end was trimmed by 5 bases and the J gene end by 5 bases; junction bases not matched to a gene: 10. The CDR3 covers 14 residues. CDR3 loop: CSAPIGRGQETQYF. In nucleotides, the CDR3 is TGCAGTGCTCCCATCGGCAGGGGGCAGGAGACCCAGTACTTC.

This clonotype was picked up one time. CDR3 loop: CASSLVSSSYEQYF. The DNA of the CDR3 is TGTGCCAGCAGCTTAGTGTCTAGCTCCTACGAGCAGTACTTC. This chain connects TRBV7-2 to TRBJ2-7; D gene uncertain. CDR3 length: 14 amino acids. Germline V lookup: CDR1 SGHTA, CDR2 FQGNSA. V shed 1 base and J shed 0 bases, with 7 bases lying between them. The entire variable domain, with the rest obtained from reference TRBV7-2 and TRBJ2-7, is as follows: GAGVSQSPSNKVTEKGKDVELRCDPISGHTALYWYRQSLGQGLEFLIYFQGNSAPDKSGLPSDRFSAERTGGSVSTLTIQRTQQEDSAVYLCASSLVSSSYEQYFGPGTRLTVT.

The chain recombines TRBV6-1 with TRBJ2-1; D uncertain. Trimming pared 5 bases from V and 7 bases from J, leaving 15 bases between. CDR1 MNHNS and CDR2 SASEGT come from the germline V gene. The CDR3 sequence is 14 residues long. The CDR3: CASSTAWVSNEQFF. The CDR3 DNA reads TGTGCCAGCAGTACCGCATGGGTGTCAAATGAGCAGTTCTTC.

This clonotype was found a few times. The V call is TRBV19, the J call TRBJ2-1, with D perhaps assigned TRBD1 or TRBD2 (6 bases each). From germline, CDR1 is LNHDA and CDR2 SQIVND (reference sequence). Trimming shortened V by 11 bases and J by 4 bases, and 12 bases separated the two germline ends. The CDR3 loop spans 12 amino acids. The CDR3 DNA reads TGTGCCTGCGGGACACCTTACAATGAGCAGTTCTTC. Protein product: CACGTPYNEQFF.

This clonotype has only a few counts. V and J are TRBV7-9 and TRBJ2-7; the match to TRBD1 covers 10 bases. Germline CDR1 and CDR2: SEHNR and FQNEAQ (reference sequence). The CDR3 loop spans 14 amino acids. Trimming cost V 5 bases and J 4 bases; bases outside gene matches: 5. As DNA, the CDR3 is TGTGCCAGCAGCCCGACAGGGGGCCTGTACGAGCAGTACTTC. It specifies CASSPTGGLYEQYF. Looking up the rest from reference TRBV7-9 and TRBJ2-7 gives the full variable domain: DTGVSQNPRHKITKRGQNVTFRCDPISEHNRLYWYRQTLGQGPEFLTYFQNEAQLEKSRLLSDRFSAERPKGSFSTLEIQRTEQGDSAMYLCASSPTGGLYEQYFGPGTRLTVT.

This clonotype was seen more than once but under ten times. The DNA of the CDR3 is TGCGCCAGCAGCCTTCTAGGAAGGGCGCCTACAGATACGCAGTATTTT. This gives the protein CASSLLGRAPTDTQYF. The rearrangement links TRBV4-1 to TRBJ2-3; D unclear. This CDR3 has 16 residues. V shed 4 bases and J shed 3 bases, with 17 bases lying between them. Germline lookup yields CDR1 MGHRA and CDR2 YSYEKL.